This TCR beta chain appears in the sequencing data of a study of cytomegalovirus exposure and HLA in healthy donors. Study in general: The 130 or so validation repertoires used a platform that matched the one used for the roughly 700 first-cohort repertoires, as a later analysis reported.

Trimming removed 3 bases from V and 6 bases from J, with 18 bases in between. CDR1 is MNHEY, CDR2 SMNVEV, per germline (reference sequence). There are 15 residues in the CDR3. The assay was immunoSEQ multiplex PCR, and TCRdb's table has in-frame clones only and misses some. This sample has 250,000 to 300,000 clones, with around 85% found just once. Source material: PBMCs. This receptor was obtained from a woman between 18 and 29 years old in good health and CMV-seronegative. V gene TRBV27 combines with J gene TRBJ2-7; D is perhaps TRBD1 (6 bases). The CDR3 nucleotides are TGTGCCAGCAGTTTCAGGGGCTTCGTGGCGGGCGAGCAGTACTTC. Residues: CASSFRGFVAGEQYF.